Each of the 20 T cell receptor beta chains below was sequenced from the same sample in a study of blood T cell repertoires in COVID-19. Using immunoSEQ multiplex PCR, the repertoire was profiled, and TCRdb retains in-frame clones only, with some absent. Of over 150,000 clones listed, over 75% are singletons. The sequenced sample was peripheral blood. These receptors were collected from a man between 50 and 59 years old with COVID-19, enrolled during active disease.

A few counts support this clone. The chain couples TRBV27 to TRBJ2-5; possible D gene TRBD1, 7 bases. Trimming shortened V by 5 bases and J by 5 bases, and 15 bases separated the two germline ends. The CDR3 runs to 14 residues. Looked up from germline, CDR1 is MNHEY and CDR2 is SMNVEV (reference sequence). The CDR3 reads CASSNRDSGETQYF. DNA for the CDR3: TGTGCCAGCAGTAACCGGGACAGCGGGGAGACCCAGTACTTC.

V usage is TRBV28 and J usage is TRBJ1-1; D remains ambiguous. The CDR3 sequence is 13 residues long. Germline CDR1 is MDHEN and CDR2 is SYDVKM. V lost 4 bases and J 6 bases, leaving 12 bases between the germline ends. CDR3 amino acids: CASSSPPGSEAFF. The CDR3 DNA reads TGTGCCAGCAGTTCCCCCCCCGGGTCTGAAGCTTTCTTT.

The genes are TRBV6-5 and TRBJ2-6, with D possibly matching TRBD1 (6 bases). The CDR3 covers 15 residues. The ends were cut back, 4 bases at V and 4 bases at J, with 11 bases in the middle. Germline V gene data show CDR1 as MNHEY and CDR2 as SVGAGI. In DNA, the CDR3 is TGTGCCAGCAGTTTCAGGGGTTCCGGGGCCAACGTCCTGACTTTC. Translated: CASSFRGSGANVLTF.

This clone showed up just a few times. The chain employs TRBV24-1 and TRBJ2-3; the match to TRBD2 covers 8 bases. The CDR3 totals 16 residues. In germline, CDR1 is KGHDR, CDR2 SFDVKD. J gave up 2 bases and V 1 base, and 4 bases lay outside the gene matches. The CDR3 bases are TGTGCCACCAGTGATTTAGTGCGGGGGGCCACAGATACGCAGTATTTT. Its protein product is CATSDLVRGATDTQYF.

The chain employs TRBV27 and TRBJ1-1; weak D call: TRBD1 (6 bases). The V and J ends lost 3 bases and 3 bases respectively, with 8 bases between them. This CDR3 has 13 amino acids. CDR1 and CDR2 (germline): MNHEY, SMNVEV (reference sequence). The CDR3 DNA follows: TGTGCCAGCAGTTTCCCAGGGGACACTGAAGCTTTCTTT. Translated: CASSFPGDTEAFF.

CDR3 residues: CASSETSGGAETQYF. In DNA form, the CDR3 reads TGCGCCAGCAGTGAGACTAGCGGGGGGGCGGAGACCCAGTACTTC. This sequence joins TRBV10-2 and TRBJ2-5, with 13 bases that match TRBD2. The CDR3 length is 15 residues. Germline V gene sequence: CDR1 WSHSY, CDR2 SAAADI. Trimming cost V 2 bases and J 5 bases; bases outside gene matches: 2.

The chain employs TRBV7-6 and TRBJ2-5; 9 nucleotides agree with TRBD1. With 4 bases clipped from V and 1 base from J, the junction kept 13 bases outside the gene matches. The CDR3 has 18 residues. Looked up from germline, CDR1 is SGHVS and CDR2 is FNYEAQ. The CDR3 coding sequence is TGTGCCAGCAGCTCATCGGGACAGGGATTATGGGTCCAAGAGACCCAGTACTTC. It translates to CASSSSGQGLWVQETQYF.

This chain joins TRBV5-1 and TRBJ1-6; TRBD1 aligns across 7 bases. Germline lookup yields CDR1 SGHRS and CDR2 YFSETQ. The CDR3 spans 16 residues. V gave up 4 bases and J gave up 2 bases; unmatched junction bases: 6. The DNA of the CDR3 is TGCGCCAGCAGCCTGCAGGGGGTAGCCTATAATTCACCCCTCCACTTT. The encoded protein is CASSLQGVAYNSPLHF.

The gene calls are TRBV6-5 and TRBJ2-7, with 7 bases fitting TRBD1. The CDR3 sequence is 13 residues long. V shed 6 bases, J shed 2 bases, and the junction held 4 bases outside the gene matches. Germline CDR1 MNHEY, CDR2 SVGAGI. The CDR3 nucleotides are TGTGCCAGCAGAAGACAGGGAGCCTACGAGCAGTACTTC. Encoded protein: CASRRQGAYEQYF.

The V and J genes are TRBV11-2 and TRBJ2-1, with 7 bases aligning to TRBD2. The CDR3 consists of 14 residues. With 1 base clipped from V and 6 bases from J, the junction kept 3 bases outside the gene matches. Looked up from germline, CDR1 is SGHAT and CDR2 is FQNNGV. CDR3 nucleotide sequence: TGTGCCAGCAGCTTAGGGCTAGCGGCCAATGAGCAGTTCTTC. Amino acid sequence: CASSLGLAANEQFF.

The CDR3 bases are TGTGCCAGCAGCCCCACAGGGCAATACGAGCAGTACTTC. Translating gives CASSPTGQYEQYF. The chain carries TRBV3-1 (or the pseudogene TRBV3-2) and TRBJ2-7, with a possible D match to TRBD1 (6 bases). Germline assignment: CDR1 LGHDT and CDR2 YNNKEL (reference sequence). The CDR3 contains 13 residues. V was cut by 4 bases and J by 4 bases, with 11 bases left in between.

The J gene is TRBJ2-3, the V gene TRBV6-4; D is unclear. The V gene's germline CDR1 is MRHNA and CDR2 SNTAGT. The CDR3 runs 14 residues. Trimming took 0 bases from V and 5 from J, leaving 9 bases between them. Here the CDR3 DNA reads TGTGCCAGCAGTGACTCCCCGAGTGGAGATACGCAGTATTTT. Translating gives CASSDSPSGDTQYF.

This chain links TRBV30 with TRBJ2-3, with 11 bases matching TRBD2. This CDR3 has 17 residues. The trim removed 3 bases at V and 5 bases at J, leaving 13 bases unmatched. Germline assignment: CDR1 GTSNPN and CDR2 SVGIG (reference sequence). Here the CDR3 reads CAWSPGLAGGGGDTQYF. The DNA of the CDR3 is TGTGCCTGGAGCCCAGGTCTAGCGGGGGGTGGTGGAGATACGCAGTATTTT.

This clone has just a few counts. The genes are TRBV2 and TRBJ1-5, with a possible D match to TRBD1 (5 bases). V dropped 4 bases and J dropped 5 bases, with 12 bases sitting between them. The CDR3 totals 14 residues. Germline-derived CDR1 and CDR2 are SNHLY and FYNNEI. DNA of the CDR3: TGTGCCAGCAGTGTCAGGACAATAGATCAGCCCCAGCATTTT. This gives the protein CASSVRTIDQPQHF.

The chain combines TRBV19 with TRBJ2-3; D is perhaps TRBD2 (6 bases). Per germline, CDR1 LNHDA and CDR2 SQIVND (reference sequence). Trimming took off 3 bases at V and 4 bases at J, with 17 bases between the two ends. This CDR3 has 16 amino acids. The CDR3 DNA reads TGTGCCAGTAGTATGGTTGGTCGAGGCGGGGCAGATACGCAGTATTTT. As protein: CASSMVGRGGADTQYF.

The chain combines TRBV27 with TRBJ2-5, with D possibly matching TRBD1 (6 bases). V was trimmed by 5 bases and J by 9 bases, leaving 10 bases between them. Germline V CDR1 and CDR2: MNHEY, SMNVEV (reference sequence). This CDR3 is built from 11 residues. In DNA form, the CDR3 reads TGTGCCAGCAGTAGAGGGGGACCCCAGTACTTC. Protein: CASSRGGPQYF.

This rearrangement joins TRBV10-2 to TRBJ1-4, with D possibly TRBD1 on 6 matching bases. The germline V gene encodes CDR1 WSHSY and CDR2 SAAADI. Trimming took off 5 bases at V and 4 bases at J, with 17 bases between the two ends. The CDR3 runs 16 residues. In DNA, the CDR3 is TGCGCCAGCAGTCGGACCTTCGGGGGGCTTAATGAAAAACTGTTTTTT. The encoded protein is CASSRTFGGLNEKLFF.

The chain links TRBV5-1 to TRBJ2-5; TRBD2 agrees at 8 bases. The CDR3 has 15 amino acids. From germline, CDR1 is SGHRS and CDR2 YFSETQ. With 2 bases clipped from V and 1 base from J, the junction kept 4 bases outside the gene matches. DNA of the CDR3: TGCGCCAGCAGCTTCAACGGGGGGGGCCAAGAGACCCAGTACTTC. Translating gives CASSFNGGGQETQYF.

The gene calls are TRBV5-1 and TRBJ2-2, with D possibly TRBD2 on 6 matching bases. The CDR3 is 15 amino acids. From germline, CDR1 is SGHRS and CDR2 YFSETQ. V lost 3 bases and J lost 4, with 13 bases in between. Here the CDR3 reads CASSYPREATGELFF. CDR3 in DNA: TGCGCCAGCAGCTACCCGAGGGAGGCCACCGGGGAGCTGTTTTTT.

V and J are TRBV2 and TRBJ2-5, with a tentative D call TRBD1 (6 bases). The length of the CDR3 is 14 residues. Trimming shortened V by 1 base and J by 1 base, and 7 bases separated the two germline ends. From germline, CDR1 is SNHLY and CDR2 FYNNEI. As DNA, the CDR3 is TGTGCCAGCAGTGAAGTCAGGGGCCAAGAGACCCAGTACTTC. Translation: CASSEVRGQETQYF.